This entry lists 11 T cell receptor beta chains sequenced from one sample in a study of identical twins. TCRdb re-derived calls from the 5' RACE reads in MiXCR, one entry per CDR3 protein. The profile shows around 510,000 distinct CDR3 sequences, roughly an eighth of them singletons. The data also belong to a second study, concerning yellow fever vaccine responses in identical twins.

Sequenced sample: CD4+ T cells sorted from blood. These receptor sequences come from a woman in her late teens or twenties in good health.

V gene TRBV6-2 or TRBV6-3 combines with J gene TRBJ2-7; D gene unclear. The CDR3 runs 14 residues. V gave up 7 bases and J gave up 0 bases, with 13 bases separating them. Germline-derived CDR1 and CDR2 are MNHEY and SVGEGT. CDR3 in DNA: TGTGCCAGCATCAACCCAATGAGCTCCTACGAGCAGTACTTC. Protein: CASINPMSSYEQYF.

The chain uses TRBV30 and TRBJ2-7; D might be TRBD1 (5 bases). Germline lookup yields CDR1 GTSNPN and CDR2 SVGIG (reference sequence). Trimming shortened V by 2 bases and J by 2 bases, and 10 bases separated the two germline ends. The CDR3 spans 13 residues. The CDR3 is CAWSWHRTYEQYF. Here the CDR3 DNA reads TGTGCCTGGAGTTGGCACAGGACCTACGAGCAGTACTTC.

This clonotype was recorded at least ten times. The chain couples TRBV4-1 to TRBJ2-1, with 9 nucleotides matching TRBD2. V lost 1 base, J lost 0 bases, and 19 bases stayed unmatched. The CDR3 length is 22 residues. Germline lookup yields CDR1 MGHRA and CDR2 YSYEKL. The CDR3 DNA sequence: TGCGCCAGCAGCCAAGGGCCCGAGGGGGCTGCTAGCGGGGTGAGCTCCTACAATGAGCAGTTCTTC. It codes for CASSQGPEGAASGVSSYNEQFF.

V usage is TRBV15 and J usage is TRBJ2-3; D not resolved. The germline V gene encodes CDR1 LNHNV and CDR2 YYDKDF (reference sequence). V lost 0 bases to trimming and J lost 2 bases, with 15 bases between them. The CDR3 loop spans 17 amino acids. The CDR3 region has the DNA TGTGCCACCAGCAGAGATAGGCTATTAGGGAACACAGATACGCAGTATTTT. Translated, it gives CATSRDRLLGNTDTQYF.

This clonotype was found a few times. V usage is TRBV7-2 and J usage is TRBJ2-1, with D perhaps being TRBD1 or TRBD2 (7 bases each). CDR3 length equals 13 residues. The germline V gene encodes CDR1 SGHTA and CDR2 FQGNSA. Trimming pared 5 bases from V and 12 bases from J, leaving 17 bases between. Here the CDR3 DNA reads TGTGCCAGCAGCGCCAGGGGGAGGGAGGGGCAGTTCTTC. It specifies CASSARGREGQFF.

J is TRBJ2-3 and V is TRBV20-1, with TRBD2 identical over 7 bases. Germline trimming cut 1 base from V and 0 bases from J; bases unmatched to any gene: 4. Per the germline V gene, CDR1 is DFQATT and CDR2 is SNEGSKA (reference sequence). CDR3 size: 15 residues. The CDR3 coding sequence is TGCAGTGCTAGAGCTAGCGGAGGGAGCACAGATACGCAGTATTTT. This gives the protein CSARASGGSTDTQYF.

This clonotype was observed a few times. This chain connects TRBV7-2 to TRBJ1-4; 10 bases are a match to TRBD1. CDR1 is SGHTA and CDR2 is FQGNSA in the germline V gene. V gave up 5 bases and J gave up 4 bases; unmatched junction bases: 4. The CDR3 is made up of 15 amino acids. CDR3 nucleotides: TGTGCCAGCAGCGAGCGGGACAGGGGTAATGAAAAACTGTTTTTT. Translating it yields CASSERDRGNEKLFF.

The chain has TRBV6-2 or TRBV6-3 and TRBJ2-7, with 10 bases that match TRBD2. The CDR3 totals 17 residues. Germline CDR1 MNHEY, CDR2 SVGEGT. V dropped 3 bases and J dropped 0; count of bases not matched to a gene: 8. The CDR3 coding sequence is TGTGCCAGCAGTTATGGGACTAGCGCCAAGAGCTCCTACGAGCAGTACTTC. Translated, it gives CASSYGTSAKSSYEQYF.

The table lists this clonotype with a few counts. Here the CDR3 reads CASSLGSLAGGRTDTQYF. The CDR3 coding sequence is TGTGCCAGCAGCTTAGGGTCCCTAGCGGGAGGACGCACAGATACGCAGTATTTT. The gene calls are TRBV11-1 and TRBJ2-3, with 11 bases identical to TRBD2. The CDR3 contains 18 residues. Trimming removed 1 base from V and 1 base from J; junction bases left unmatched: 7. Germline CDR1 is SGHAT and CDR2 is FQDESV (reference sequence).

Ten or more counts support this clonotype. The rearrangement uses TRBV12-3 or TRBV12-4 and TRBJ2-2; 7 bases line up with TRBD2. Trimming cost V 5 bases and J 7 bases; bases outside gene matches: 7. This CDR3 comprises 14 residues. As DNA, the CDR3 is TGTGCCAGCAGTCCCCCGACTAGCAGCGGGGAGCTGTTTTTT. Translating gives CASSPPTSSGELFF.

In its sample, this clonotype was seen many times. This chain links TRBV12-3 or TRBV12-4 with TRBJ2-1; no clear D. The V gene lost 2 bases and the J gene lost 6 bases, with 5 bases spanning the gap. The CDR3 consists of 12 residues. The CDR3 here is CASSLWGNEQFF. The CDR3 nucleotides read TGTGCCAGCAGTTTATGGGGCAATGAGCAGTTCTTC.